The 12 T cell receptor beta chains listed next were all sequenced from one sample in a study of CD8 T cells in ankylosing spondylitis. TCRdb called the 5' RACE reads again in MiXCR, with one record for every CDR3 protein. The data contain a few hundred thousand distinct CDR3 sequences, around 10% of them singletons. The specimen was blood, either unsorted or a sorted T cell fraction (not recorded which). The receptor set was obtained from a male donor with ankylosing spondylitis or in good health (not recorded which).

This clonotype was counted ten times or more. The genes are TRBV12-3 or TRBV12-4 and TRBJ1-2, with D uncertain. Trimming removed 3 bases at V and 4 bases at J, with 6 bases between. The CDR3 extends over 12 amino acids. In DNA form, the CDR3 reads TGTGCCAGCAGTTTTGGAGCCTATGGCTACACCTTC. This translates into CASSFGAYGYTF.

The table lists this clonotype with many counts. The CDR3 DNA reads TGCGCCAGCAGCTTGGCCTCGGGAGGACAGAGCTATGGCTACACCTTC. It is translated as CASSLASGGQSYGYTF. The V gene is TRBV5-1, the J gene TRBJ1-2, with D tentatively TRBD1 (6 bases). The V gene lost 0 bases and the J gene lost 4 bases, with 16 bases spanning the gap. CDR1 and CDR2 (germline): SGHRS, YFSETQ. The CDR3 is 16 amino acids.

This clonotype was recorded many times. The chain joins TRBV20-1 to TRBJ2-1; TRBD2 agrees at 11 bases. This CDR3 is 14 amino acids long. V shed 3 bases and J 6 bases; nucleotides not matched to a gene: 4. From germline, CDR1 is DFQATT and CDR2 SNEGSKA (reference sequence). The chain's CDR3 is CSASGTSGLNEQFF. CDR3 in DNA: TGCAGTGCTAGCGGGACTAGCGGACTCAATGAGCAGTTCTTC.

This clonotype was observed many times. The J gene is TRBJ2-1, the V gene TRBV4-2; 10 bases agree with TRBD1. The CDR3 spans 17 residues. The ends lost 1 base at V and 7 bases at J; junction bases unmatched: 10. CDR1 is LGHNA, CDR2 YNFKEQ, per germline. CDR3 region: CASSQVGGQGLKNEQFF. CDR3 sequence (DNA): TGTGCCAGCAGCCAAGTCGGGGGACAGGGGTTGAAGAATGAGCAGTTCTTC.

In DNA form, the CDR3 reads TGCAGCGGTACAGTTCGGAACACTGAAGCTTTCTTT. This encodes CSGTVRNTEAFF. This chain uses TRBV29-1 with TRBJ1-1, with D unresolved. V was clipped by 7 bases and J by 1 base, with 10 bases between them. In germline, CDR1 is SQVTM, CDR2 ANQGSEA. The CDR3 extends over 12 amino acids. The complete variable domain, with remaining parts taken from reference TRBV29-1 and TRBJ1-1, reads SAVISQKPSRDICQRGTSLTIQCQVDSQVTMMFWYRQQPGQSLTLIATANQGSEATYESGFVIDKFPISRPNLTFSTLTVSNMSPEDSSIYLCSGTVRNTEAFFGQGTRLTVV.

This clonotype has a count of ten or more. CDR3 in DNA: TGCAGTGCTAGAGATTGGGGAAACACCATATATTTT. Protein: CSARDWGNTIYF. This chain uses TRBV20-1 with TRBJ1-3; D not resolved. V was cut by 0 bases and J by 4 bases, with 4 bases left in between. Germline V gene data show CDR1 as DFQATT and CDR2 as SNEGSKA (reference sequence). CDR3 length equals 12 residues.

This clonotype has only a few counts. The chain joins TRBV7-9 to TRBJ2-2, with a weak D call TRBD1 (6 bases). Trimming took 7 bases from V and 1 from J, leaving 19 bases between them. This CDR3 spans 17 amino acids. CDR1 is SEHNR and CDR2 is FQNEAQ in the germline V gene (reference sequence). CDR3 sequence: CASTGETGKLNTGELFF. The CDR3 DNA reads TGTGCCAGCACAGGCGAAACAGGGAAATTGAACACCGGGGAGCTGTTTTTT.

This clonotype was seen a handful of times. The V gene is TRBV20-1, the J gene TRBJ2-6, with D hard to call. This CDR3 is built from 16 residues. V was trimmed by 4 bases and J by 2 bases, leaving 15 bases between them. CDR1 is DFQATT, CDR2 SNEGSKA, per germline (reference sequence). Written as DNA, the CDR3 is TGCAGTGCTACCGGGCGGCAGACCACTGGGGCCAACGTCCTGACTTTC. Translation: CSATGRQTTGANVLTF.

This clonotype was recorded at least ten times. This rearrangement joins TRBV12-3 or TRBV12-4 to TRBJ2-1; D is perhaps TRBD1 (6 bases). Trimming pared 4 bases from V and 8 bases from J, leaving 15 bases between. The CDR3 length is 14 residues. As DNA, the CDR3 is TGTGCCAGCAGTTCCCGGAACAGGGTCGATGAGCAGTTCTTC. Residues: CASSSRNRVDEQFF.

This clonotype was seen at least ten times. The chain couples TRBV20-1 to TRBJ2-6; D remains ambiguous. V was clipped by 1 base and J by 4 bases, with 8 bases between them. This CDR3 is built from 14 residues. Germline CDR1 reads DFQATT; CDR2 reads SNEGSKA (reference sequence). Here the CDR3 reads CSARAAGGANVLTF. CDR3 DNA: TGCAGTGCTAGAGCTGCTGGAGGGGCCAACGTCCTGACTTTC.

This clonotype was recorded many times. This chain connects TRBV5-6 to TRBJ2-7; 7 nucleotides agree with TRBD2. Trimming cost V 1 base and J 3 bases; bases outside gene matches: 4. The CDR3 runs to 14 residues. Germline CDR1 SGHDT, CDR2 YYEEEE. Here the CDR3 reads CASSLSGGDYEQYF. The CDR3 region has the DNA TGTGCCAGCAGCTTGTCGGGGGGTGACTACGAGCAGTACTTC.

The rearrangement links TRBV7-7 to TRBJ2-3; TRBD2 matches 15 bases. The CDR3 is 19 amino acids. Germline V gene sequence: CDR1 SSHAT, CDR2 FNYEAQ (reference sequence). Unmatched junction bases numbered 11, after V lost 4 bases and J lost 3 bases. CDR3 residues: CASSSQGTSGGTSTDTQYF. DNA for the CDR3: TGTGCCAGCAGCTCTCAAGGGACTAGCGGGGGGACGTCAACAGATACGCAGTATTTT.